This is a list of T cell receptor beta chains from one sample in a study of T cells in Graves' hyperthyroidism and ophthalmopathy. TCRdb used MiXCR to reprocess the multiplex PCR reads, holding one entry per CDR3 protein. Of approximately 590,000 distinct CDR3 sequences in the sample, 15% to 18% were seen once. The source material was blood. Source of these receptors: a woman in her 30s with Graves' hyperthyroidism. CDR3s include the opening cysteine and the closing phenylalanine or tryptophan.

V gene	J gene	CDR3 protein
TRBV5-1	TRBJ2-2	CASSLRYSTSGRAGNTGELFF
TRBV20-1	TRBJ2-7	CSASPIVAGDYEQYF
TRBV6-1	TRBJ1-2	CASSELGAVHGYTF
TRBV20-1	TRBJ2-1	CSAGQDNEQFF
TRBV2	TRBJ1-2	CASSDTYGYTF
TRBV28	TRBJ2-5	CASSLSGLAGQETQYF
TRBV6-1	TRBJ2-1	CASRAGQTLYNEQFF
TRBV18	TRBJ2-2	CASSPGAFTGELFF
TRBV5-1	TRBJ2-1	CASSLDRVDNEQFF
TRBV9	TRBJ2-7	CASSVLSGEGFEQYF
TRBV27	TRBJ2-3	CASSFGAGVLTDTQYF
TRBV27	TRBJ1-5	CASSQNRESNQPQHF
TRBV12-3/TRBV12-4	TRBJ2-1	CASSLIAGGPNEQFF
TRBV6-2/TRBV6-3	TRBJ2-7	CASSGDYYEQYF
TRBV6-2/TRBV6-3	TRBJ1-2	CASSRTDGVNYGYTF
TRBV18	TRBJ1-2	CASSPTNALGSYGYTF
TRBV10-3	TRBJ2-3	CANRLGQVGDTQYF
TRBV5-1	TRBJ2-5	CASSLGTSEDVTQYF
TRBV20-1	TRBJ2-5	CSAPRVSPQETQYF
TRBV6-2/TRBV6-3	TRBJ2-1	CASSWTTSSYNEQFF
TRBV11-3	TRBJ2-2	CASSLDRGEGTGELFF
TRBV28	TRBJ1-1	CASSGQIPGAYAEAFF
TRBV18	TRBJ1-5	CASSNQQGNQPQHF